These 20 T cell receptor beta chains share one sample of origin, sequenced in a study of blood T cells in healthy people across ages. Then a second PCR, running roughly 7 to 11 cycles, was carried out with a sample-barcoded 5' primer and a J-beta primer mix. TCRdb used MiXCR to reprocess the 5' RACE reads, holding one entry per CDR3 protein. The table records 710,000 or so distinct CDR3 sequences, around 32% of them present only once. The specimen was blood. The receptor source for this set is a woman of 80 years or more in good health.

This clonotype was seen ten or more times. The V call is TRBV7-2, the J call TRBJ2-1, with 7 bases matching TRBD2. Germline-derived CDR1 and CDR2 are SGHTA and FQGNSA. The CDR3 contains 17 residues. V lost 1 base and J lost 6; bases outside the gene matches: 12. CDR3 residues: CASSLGGGGPLLNEQFF. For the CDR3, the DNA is TGTGCCAGCAGCTTAGGGGGGGGAGGGCCCTTACTCAATGAGCAGTTCTTC.

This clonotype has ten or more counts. Here the CDR3 DNA reads TGCGCCAGCAGCCGCAACAGGAACACTGAAGCTTTCTTT. This codes for CASSRNRNTEAFF. J is TRBJ1-1 and V is TRBV5-1; D remains ambiguous. V lost 4 bases, J lost 1 base, and 8 bases lay in between. CDR1 SGHRS and CDR2 YFSETQ come from the germline V gene. The CDR3 runs 13 residues.

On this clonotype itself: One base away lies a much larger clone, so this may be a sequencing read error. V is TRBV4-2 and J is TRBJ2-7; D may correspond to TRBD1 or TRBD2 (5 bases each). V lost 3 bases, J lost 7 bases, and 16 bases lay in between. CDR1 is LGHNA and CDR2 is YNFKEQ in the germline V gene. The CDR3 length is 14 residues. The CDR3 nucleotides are TGTGCCAGCAGCCAGGACCGGGGCATCAATGAGCAGTACTTC. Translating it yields CASSQDRGINEQYF.

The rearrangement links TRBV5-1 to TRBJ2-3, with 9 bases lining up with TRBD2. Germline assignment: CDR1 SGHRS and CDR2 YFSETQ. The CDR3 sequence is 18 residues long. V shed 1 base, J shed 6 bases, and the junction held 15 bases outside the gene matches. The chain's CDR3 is CASSLTSNRRGGEDTQYF. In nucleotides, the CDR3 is TGCGCCAGCAGCTTGACCTCTAACAGGCGGGGGGGAGAGGATACGCAGTATTTT.

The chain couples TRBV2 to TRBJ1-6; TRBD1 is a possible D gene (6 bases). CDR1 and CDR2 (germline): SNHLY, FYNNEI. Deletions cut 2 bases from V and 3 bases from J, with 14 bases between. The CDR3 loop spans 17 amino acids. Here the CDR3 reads CASSETSGEGYNSPLHF. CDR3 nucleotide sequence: TGTGCCAGCAGTGAAACGTCAGGGGAGGGCTATAATTCACCCCTCCACTTT.

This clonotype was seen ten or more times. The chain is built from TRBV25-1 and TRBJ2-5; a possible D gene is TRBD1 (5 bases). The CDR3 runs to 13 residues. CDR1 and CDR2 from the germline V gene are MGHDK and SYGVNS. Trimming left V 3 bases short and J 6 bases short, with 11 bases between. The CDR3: CASSEQGLQTQYF. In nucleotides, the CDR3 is TGTGCCAGCAGTGAGCAGGGCCTGCAGACCCAGTACTTC.

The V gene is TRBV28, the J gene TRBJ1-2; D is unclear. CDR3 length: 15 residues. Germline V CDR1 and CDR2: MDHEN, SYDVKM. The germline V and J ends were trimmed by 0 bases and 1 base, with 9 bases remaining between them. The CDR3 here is CASSLWDALNYGYTF. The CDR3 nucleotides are TGTGCCAGCAGTTTATGGGACGCCCTTAACTATGGCTACACCTTC.

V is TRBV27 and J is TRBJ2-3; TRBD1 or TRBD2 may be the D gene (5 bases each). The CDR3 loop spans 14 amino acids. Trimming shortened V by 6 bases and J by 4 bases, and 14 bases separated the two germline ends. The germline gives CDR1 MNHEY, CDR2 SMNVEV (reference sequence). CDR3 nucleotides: TGTGCCAGCAGGCGCCTCGGGGCCCCAGATACGCAGTATTTT. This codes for CASRRLGAPDTQYF.

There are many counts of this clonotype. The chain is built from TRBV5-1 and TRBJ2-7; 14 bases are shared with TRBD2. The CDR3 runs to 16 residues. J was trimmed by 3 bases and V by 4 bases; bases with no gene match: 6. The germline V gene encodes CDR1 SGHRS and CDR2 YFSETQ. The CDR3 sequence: CASSVTSGGAGYEQYF. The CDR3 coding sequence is TGCGCCAGCAGCGTGACTAGCGGGGGGGCTGGCTACGAGCAGTACTTC.

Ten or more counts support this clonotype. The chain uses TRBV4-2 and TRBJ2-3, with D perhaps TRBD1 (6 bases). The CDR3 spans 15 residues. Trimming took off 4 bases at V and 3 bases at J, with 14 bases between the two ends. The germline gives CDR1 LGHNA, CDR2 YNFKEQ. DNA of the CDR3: TGTGCCAGCAGCCGAGACGGACAGACGACAGATACGCAGTATTTT. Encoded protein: CASSRDGQTTDTQYF.

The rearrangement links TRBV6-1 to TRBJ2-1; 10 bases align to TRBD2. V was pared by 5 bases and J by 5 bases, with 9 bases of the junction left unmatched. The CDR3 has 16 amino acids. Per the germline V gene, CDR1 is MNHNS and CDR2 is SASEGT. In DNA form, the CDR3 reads TGTGCCAGCAGTAGCAAGCGGGGGGGCCTCCACAATGAGCAGTTCTTC. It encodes CASSSKRGGLHNEQFF.

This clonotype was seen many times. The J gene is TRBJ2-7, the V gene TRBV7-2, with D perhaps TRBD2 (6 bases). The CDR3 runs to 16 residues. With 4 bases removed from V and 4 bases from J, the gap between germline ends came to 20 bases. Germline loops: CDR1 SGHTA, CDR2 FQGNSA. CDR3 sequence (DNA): TGTGCCAGCAGCTCCTCCGGGACTCCGGTCGGGTACGAGCAGTACTTC. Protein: CASSSSGTPVGYEQYF.

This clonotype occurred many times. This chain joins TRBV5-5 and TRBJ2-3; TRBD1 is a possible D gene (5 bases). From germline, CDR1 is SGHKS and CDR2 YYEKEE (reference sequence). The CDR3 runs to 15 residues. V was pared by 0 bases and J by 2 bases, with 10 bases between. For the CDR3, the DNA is TGTGCCAGCAGCTTGGACGGACATTCCACAGATACGCAGTATTTT. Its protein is CASSLDGHSTDTQYF.

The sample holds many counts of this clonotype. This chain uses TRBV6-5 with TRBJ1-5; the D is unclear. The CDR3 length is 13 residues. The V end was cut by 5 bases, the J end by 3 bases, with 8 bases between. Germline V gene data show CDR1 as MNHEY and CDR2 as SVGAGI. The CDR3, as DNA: TGTGCCAGCAGTGCCGGACCCAATCAGCCCCAGCATTTT. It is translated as CASSAGPNQPQHF.

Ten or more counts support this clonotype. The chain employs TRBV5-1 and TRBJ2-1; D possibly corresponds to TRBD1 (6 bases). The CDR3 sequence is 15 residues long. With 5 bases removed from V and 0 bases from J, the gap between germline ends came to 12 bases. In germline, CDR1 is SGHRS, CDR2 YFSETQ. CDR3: CASRPGTPSYNEQFF. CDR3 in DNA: TGCGCCAGCAGGCCCGGGACACCCTCCTACAATGAGCAGTTCTTC.

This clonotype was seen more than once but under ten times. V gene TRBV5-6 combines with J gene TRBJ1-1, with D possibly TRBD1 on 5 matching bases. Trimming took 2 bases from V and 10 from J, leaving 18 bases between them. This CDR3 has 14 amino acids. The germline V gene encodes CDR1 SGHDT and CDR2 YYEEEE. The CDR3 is CASSFMRAPGGAFF. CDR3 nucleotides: TGTGCCAGCAGCTTCATGAGAGCCCCGGGGGGAGCTTTCTTT. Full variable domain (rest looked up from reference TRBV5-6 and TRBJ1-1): DAGVTQSPTHLIKTRGQQVTLRCSPKSGHDTVSWYQQALGQGPQFIFQYYEEEERQRGNFPDRFSGHQFPNYSSELNVNALLLGDSALYLCASSFMRAPGGAFFGQGTRLTVV.

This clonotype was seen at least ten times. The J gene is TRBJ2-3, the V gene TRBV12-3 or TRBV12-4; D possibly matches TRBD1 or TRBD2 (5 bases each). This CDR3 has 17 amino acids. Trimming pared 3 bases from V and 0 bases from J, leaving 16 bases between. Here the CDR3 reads CASSFFTGRVSTDTQYF. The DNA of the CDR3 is TGTGCCAGCAGTTTTTTTACGGGGCGGGTGAGCACAGATACGCAGTATTTT.

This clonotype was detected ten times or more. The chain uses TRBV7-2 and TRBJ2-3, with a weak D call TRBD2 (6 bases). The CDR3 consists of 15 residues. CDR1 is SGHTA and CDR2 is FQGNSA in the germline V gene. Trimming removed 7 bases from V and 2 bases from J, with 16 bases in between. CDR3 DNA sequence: TGTGCCAGCAAGCTGTCGACTAGACCCACAGATACGCAGTATTTT. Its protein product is CASKLSTRPTDTQYF.

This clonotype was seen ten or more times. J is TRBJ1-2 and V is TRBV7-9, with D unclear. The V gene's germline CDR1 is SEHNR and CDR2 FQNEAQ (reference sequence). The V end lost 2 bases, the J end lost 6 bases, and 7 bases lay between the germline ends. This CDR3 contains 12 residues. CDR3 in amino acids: CASSLILDGYTF. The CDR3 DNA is TGTGCCAGCAGCTTAATTCTTGATGGCTACACCTTC.

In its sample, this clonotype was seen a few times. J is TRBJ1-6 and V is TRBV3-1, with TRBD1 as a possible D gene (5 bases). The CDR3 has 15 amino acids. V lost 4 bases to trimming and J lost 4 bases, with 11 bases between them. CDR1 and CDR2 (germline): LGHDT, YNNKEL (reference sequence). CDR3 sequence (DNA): TGTGCCAGCAGCCCTGACAGCACTTATAATTCACCCCTCCACTTT. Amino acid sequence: CASSPDSTYNSPLHF.